The T cell receptor (beta chain) under discussion was sequenced for a study of brain T cells in children with intractable seizures. The sample holds one count of this clone. Clones were sequenced by immunoSEQ multiplex PCR, and TCRdb holds only the in-frame ones, with some missing. The sample lists about 340,000 clones, 93% occurring once. Germline CDR1 is SGDLS and CDR2 is YYNGEE. The V end lost 0 bases, the J end lost 0 bases, and 4 bases lay between the germline ends. This CDR3 has 15 amino acids. This sample's time point: blood from clinic visit 5 months post-surgery; TSC patient then seizure free.

This specimen consisted of peripheral blood, obtained about 5 months after surgery. The V call is TRBV9, the J call TRBJ2-6; D not certain. This TCR derives from a boy younger than two with tuberous sclerosis and intractable seizures. CDR3 region: CASSVGSSGANVLTF. The CDR3 coding sequence is TGTGCCAGCAGCGTAGGGAGCTCTGGGGCCAACGTCCTGACTTTC. The full variable domain, its missing parts supplied by reference TRBV9 and TRBJ2-6, is DSGVTQTPKHLITATGQRVTLRCSPRSGDLSVYWYQQSLDQGLQFLIQYYNGEERAKGNILERFSAQQFPDLHSELNLSSLELGDSALYFCASSVGSSGANVLTFGAGSRLTVL.